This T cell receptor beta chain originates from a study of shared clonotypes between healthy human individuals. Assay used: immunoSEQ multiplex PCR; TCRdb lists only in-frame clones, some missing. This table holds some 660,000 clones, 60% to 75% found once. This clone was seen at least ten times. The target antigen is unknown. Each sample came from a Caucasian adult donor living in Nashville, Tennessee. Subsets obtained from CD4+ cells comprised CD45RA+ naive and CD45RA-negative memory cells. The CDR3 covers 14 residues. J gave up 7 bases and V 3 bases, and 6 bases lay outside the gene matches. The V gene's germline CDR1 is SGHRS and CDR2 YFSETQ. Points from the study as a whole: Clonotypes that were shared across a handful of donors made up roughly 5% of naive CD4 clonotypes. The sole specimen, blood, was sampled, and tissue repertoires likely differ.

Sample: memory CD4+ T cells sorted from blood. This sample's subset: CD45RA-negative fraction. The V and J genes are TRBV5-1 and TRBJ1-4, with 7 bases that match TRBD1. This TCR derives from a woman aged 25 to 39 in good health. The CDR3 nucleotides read TGCGCCAGCAGCTCGACAGGGATGGGTGAAAAACTGTTTTTT. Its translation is CASSSTGMGEKLFF.